One sample yielded the 20 T cell receptor beta chains listed below, sequenced in a study of control samples from healthy donors and cancer patients. The assay was immunoSEQ multiplex PCR, and TCRdb's table has in-frame clones only and misses some. The repertoire holds about 70,000 clones, with 80% to 90% as singletons. Material for sequencing was PBMCs. Source of these receptors: a woman in her fifties or sixties with head and neck cancer.

The chain combines TRBV6-5 with TRBJ1-2; no clear D gene. The CDR3 loop spans 14 amino acids. V was clipped by 2 bases and J by 4 bases, with 11 bases between them. Per germline, CDR1 MNHEY and CDR2 SVGAGI. CDR3 DNA: TGTGCCAGCAGTTACAGGGCGAGGAGCTATGGCTACACCTTC. It translates to CASSYRARSYGYTF.

V and J are TRBV2 and TRBJ1-1; 8 positions match TRBD1. The CDR3 consists of 14 residues. Germline V gene sequence: CDR1 SNHLY, CDR2 FYNNEI. After removal of 1 base from V and 4 bases from J, the junction contained 2 bases not matched to a gene. This CDR3 is CASSEGQGRTEAFF. CDR3 in DNA: TGTGCCAGCAGTGAAGGACAGGGGCGCACTGAAGCTTTCTTT.

This rearrangement joins TRBV19 to TRBJ1-2; 8 nucleotides agree with TRBD1. Germline loops: CDR1 LNHDA, CDR2 SQIVND (reference sequence). V dropped 4 bases and J dropped 10; count of bases not matched to a gene: 2. The length of the CDR3 is 11 residues. CDR3 loop: CASSKQGAYTF. Here the CDR3 DNA reads TGTGCCAGTAGTAAGCAGGGGGCCTACACCTTC.

The chain combines TRBV9 with TRBJ1-3; 8 nucleotides line up with TRBD1. The germline gives CDR1 SGDLS, CDR2 YYNGEE. With V trimmed by 4 bases and J by 4 bases, 7 bases remained unmatched. This CDR3 region has 15 residues. The CDR3 nucleotides read TGTGCCAGCAGCCTCAGCAGGGGGCTCGGAAACACCATATATTTT. This codes for CASSLSRGLGNTIYF. Full variable domain (missing parts from reference TRBV9 and TRBJ1-3): DSGVTQTPKHLITATGQRVTLRCSPRSGDLSVYWYQQSLDQGLQFLIQYYNGEERAKGNILERFSAQQFPDLHSELNLSSLELGDSALYFCASSLSRGLGNTIYFGEGSWLTVV.

The chain links TRBV4-2 to TRBJ2-1; tentatively, D is TRBD1 (5 bases). Germline lookup yields CDR1 LGHNA and CDR2 YNFKEQ. This CDR3 contains 17 residues. Trimming pared 1 base from V and 1 base from J, leaving 14 bases between. CDR3 coding DNA: TGTGCCAGCAGCCAAGGGGGCAGCCGAAGGTCCTACAATGAGCAGTTCTTC. This translates into CASSQGGSRRSYNEQFF.

The chain couples TRBV7-2 to TRBJ1-2; D is perhaps TRBD1 (6 bases). Germline loops: CDR1 SGHTA, CDR2 FQGNSA. V lost 2 bases, J lost 4 bases, and 11 bases lay in between. The CDR3 is 14 amino acids. The CDR3 is CASSLTGPPYGYTF. CDR3 nucleotide sequence: TGTGCCAGCAGCTTAACAGGGCCCCCCTATGGCTACACCTTC.

This CDR3 is CASSPRGQGDQPQHF. The CDR3 DNA sequence: TGTGCCAGTAGTCCGAGGGGCCAGGGCGATCAGCCCCAGCATTTT. The chain employs TRBV19 and TRBJ1-5; possible D gene TRBD1, 5 bases. The CDR3 sequence is 15 residues long. The germline V gene encodes CDR1 LNHDA and CDR2 SQIVND (reference sequence). With 5 bases removed from V and 5 bases from J, the gap between germline ends came to 16 bases.

The V gene is TRBV29-1, the J gene TRBJ1-2; the match to TRBD1 covers 9 bases. V was pared by 6 bases and J by 0 bases, with 8 bases of the junction left unmatched. The CDR3 extends over 15 amino acids. In germline, CDR1 is SQVTM, CDR2 ANQGSEA. The CDR3 protein is CSVTDRGASNYGYTF. The CDR3 DNA reads TGCAGCGTCACGGACAGGGGTGCCTCTAACTATGGCTACACCTTC. Supplemented by reference TRBV29-1 and TRBJ1-2, the full variable domain reads SAVISQKPSRDICQRGTSLTIQCQVDSQVTMMFWYRQQPGQSLTLIATANQGSEATYESGFVIDKFPISRPNLTFSTLTVSNMSPEDSSIYLCSVTDRGASNYGYTFGSGTRLTVV.

This clone was counted only a few times. The V gene is TRBV27, the J gene TRBJ2-7, with 8 bases lining up with TRBD1. V shed 4 bases, J shed 0 bases, and the junction held 14 bases outside the gene matches. Germline V gene lookup returns CDR1 MNHEY and CDR2 SMNVEV (reference sequence). The CDR3 runs to 18 residues. The CDR3 DNA reads TGTGCCAGCAGTTCCCCAACTCGGACAGGGAAGGCCTCCTACGAGCAGTACTTC. Protein product: CASSSPTRTGKASYEQYF.

Only one count was recorded for this clone. The rearrangement uses TRBV7-9 and TRBJ2-5; TRBD1 matches 8 bases. This CDR3 is built from 15 residues. In germline, CDR1 is SEHNR, CDR2 FQNEAQ (reference sequence). Trimming cost V 6 bases and J 1 base; bases outside gene matches: 7. Written as DNA, the CDR3 is TGTGCCAGCAGATCCATCAGGGGGCCCCAAGAGACCCAGTACTTC. It codes for CASRSIRGPQETQYF.

V is TRBV5-1 and J is TRBJ1-3; D gene ambiguous. CDR1 and CDR2 from the germline V gene are SGHRS and YFSETQ. The CDR3 is 15 residues long. V gave up 0 bases and J gave up 0 bases, with 7 bases separating them. CDR3 in DNA: TGCGCCAGCAGCTTGGCGGGGAGCTCTGGAAACACCATATATTTT. Amino acids: CASSLAGSSGNTIYF.

The genes are TRBV27 and TRBJ1-3; D gene ambiguous. Between the trimmed V and J ends, which lost 4 bases and 0 bases, there was a span of 16 bases. The CDR3 covers 17 residues. Per germline, CDR1 MNHEY and CDR2 SMNVEV (reference sequence). The DNA for the CDR3 is TGTGCCAGCAGTTCACTGCCGGTTGGACCCTCTGGAAACACCATATATTTT. Protein sequence: CASSSLPVGPSGNTIYF.

This clone was recorded once. J is TRBJ1-3 and V is TRBV6-5, with D possibly TRBD1 on 5 matching bases. The V gene's germline CDR1 is MNHEY and CDR2 SVGAGI. The CDR3 consists of 14 residues. Trimming shortened V by 9 bases and J by 4 bases, and 16 bases separated the two germline ends. CDR3 coding DNA: TGTGCCAGTTCGACCAAGGGGCTAGGAAACACCATATATTTT. Protein product: CASSTKGLGNTIYF.

This clone was seen more than once but under ten times. The V call is TRBV28, the J call TRBJ1-3; no clear D. Deletions cut 3 bases from V and 0 bases from J, with 9 bases between. CDR3 size: 15 residues. Germline V lookup: CDR1 MDHEN, CDR2 SYDVKM. This CDR3 is CASSFAGLSGNTIYF. DNA of the CDR3: TGTGCCAGCAGTTTTGCAGGTCTCTCTGGAAACACCATATATTTT.

The rearrangement uses TRBV6-1 and TRBJ1-1; D gene unclear. V lost 4 bases to trimming and J lost 4 bases, with 19 bases between them. Germline V gene sequence: CDR1 MNHNS, CDR2 SASEGT. This CDR3 is 16 amino acids long. The CDR3: CASSVVGGSGSTEAFF. CDR3 sequence (DNA): TGTGCCAGCAGTGTCGTCGGAGGATCCGGGTCCACTGAAGCTTTCTTT.

The chain uses TRBV3-1 (or the pseudogene TRBV3-2) and TRBJ1-5; a weak D match, TRBD1 (5 bases). Deletions cut 4 bases from V and 3 bases from J, with 10 bases between. CDR3 length: 14 residues. Germline-derived CDR1 and CDR2 are LGHDT and YNNKEL (reference sequence). The DNA for the CDR3 is TGTGCCAGCAGCCGTGACAGCTTCAATCAGCCCCAGCATTTT. It translates to CASSRDSFNQPQHF.

A single count supports this clone. V and J are TRBV5-1 and TRBJ1-2; D possibly corresponds to TRBD1 (5 bases). The CDR3 is 14 residues long. Germline CDR1 reads SGHRS; CDR2 reads YFSETQ. Trimming removed 3 bases at V and 8 bases at J, with 17 bases between. The CDR3 DNA is TGCGCCAGCAGCTATACGGACACGACCGGCGGCTACACCTTC. Amino acid sequence: CASSYTDTTGGYTF.

The chain combines TRBV3-1 (or the pseudogene TRBV3-2) with TRBJ2-7, with D perhaps TRBD2 (6 bases). V lost 2 bases, J lost 3 bases, and 11 bases lay in between. Germline loops: CDR1 LGHDT, CDR2 YNNKEL (reference sequence). This CDR3 has 14 residues. CDR3 sequence: CASSQRGLHYEQYF. CDR3 nucleotides: TGTGCCAGCAGCCAACGGGGACTCCACTACGAGCAGTACTTC.

This clone turned up a few times. The chain is built from TRBV6-2 or TRBV6-3 and TRBJ2-2; the D is unclear. V shed 4 bases and J shed 2 bases, with 2 bases lying between them. The CDR3 has 12 amino acids. Germline CDR1 and CDR2: MNHEY and SVGEGT. The CDR3 protein is CASSSNTGELFF. CDR3 bases: TGTGCCAGCAGTTCCAACACCGGGGAGCTGTTTTTT.

The chain carries TRBV24-1 and TRBJ2-5, with D maybe TRBD2 (6 bases). Deletions cut 3 bases from V and 1 base from J, with 20 bases between. Germline CDR1 and CDR2: KGHDR and SFDVKD. The CDR3 extends over 18 amino acids. The CDR3 region has the DNA TGTGCCACCAGTGATCCCGGGGCGGGGACGGCCTTCCAAGAGACCCAGTACTTC. It encodes CATSDPGAGTAFQETQYF.